Presented here are 3 T cell receptor beta chains from one specimen sequenced in a study of OX40 agonist ivuxolimab in advanced cancers. TCRdb's copy holds only in-frame clones and misses some; the assay was immunoSEQ multiplex PCR. The sample has 20,000 to 25,000 clones, around three quarters seen once; the top ten hold approximately 16%. This specimen consisted of CD4+ or CD8+ T cells sorted from blood, obtained in a trial of the OX40 agonist ivuxolimab. The receptors shown here come from an adult with an advanced solid tumor such as melanoma, head and neck, liver or kidney cancer.

CDR3 bases: TGTGCCAGCAGCCAAGTCCCTAGCGACAATGAGCAGTTCTTC. Its protein is CASSQVPSDNEQFF. This chain uses TRBV4-2 with TRBJ2-1; tentative D call: TRBD2 (6 bases). CDR3 length: 14 residues. Germline CDR1 is LGHNA and CDR2 is YNFKEQ. V dropped 1 base and J dropped 5 bases, with 9 bases sitting between them.

The chain couples TRBV21-1 to TRBJ1-1; the table's D call, TRBD1, was not checked against the DNA. TRBV21-1 corresponds to a pseudogene. The CDR3 spans 16 residues. CDR3 loop: CASSKVIGQGDTEAFF. CDR3 in DNA: TGTGCCAGCAGCAAAGTCATAGGACAGGGGGATACTGAAGCTTTCTTT.

The V call is TRBV7-8, the J call TRBJ1-5, with a possible D match to TRBD1 (6 bases). V dropped 8 bases and J dropped 2 bases, with 19 bases sitting between them. This CDR3 comprises 16 residues. The germline gives CDR1 SGHVS, CDR2 FQNEAQ. This CDR3 reads CASGGRGRTGNQPQHF. The CDR3 DNA follows: TGTGCCAGCGGGGGGCGTGGGCGAACGGGCAATCAGCCCCAGCATTTT.